This entry lists 26 T cell receptor beta chains sequenced from one sample in a study of OX40 agonist ivuxolimab in advanced cancers. Assay used: immunoSEQ multiplex PCR; TCRdb lists only in-frame clones, some missing. The sample lists tens of thousands of clones, about nine tenths occurring once. Source: CD4+ or CD8+ T cells sorted from blood, taken in a trial of the OX40 agonist ivuxolimab. These receptor sequences come from an adult with an advanced solid tumor such as melanoma, head and neck, liver or kidney cancer.

This sequence joins TRBV27 and TRBJ1-3; D is uncertain. Germline lookup yields CDR1 MNHEY and CDR2 SMNVEV (reference sequence). The CDR3 is 14 amino acids. With 6 bases removed from V and 0 bases from J, the gap between germline ends came to 9 bases. DNA for the CDR3: TGTGCCAGCAGCCAACTGAGCTCTGGAAACACCATATATTTT. Translated, it gives CASSQLSSGNTIYF.

This chain links TRBV2 with TRBJ1-4, with D tentatively TRBD1 (5 bases). Germline V gene lookup returns CDR1 SNHLY and CDR2 FYNNEI. CDR3 length: 11 residues. V lost 11 bases, J lost 8 bases, and 12 bases lay in between. DNA of the CDR3: TGTGCCGGAGGCGGGGGAGAAAAACTGTTTTTT. Translated, it gives CAGGGGEKLFF. Using reference TRBV2 and TRBJ1-4 for the parts outside the CDR3, the full variable domain is EPEVTQTPSHQVTQMGQEVILRCVPISNHLYFYWYRQILGQKVEFLVSFYNNEISEKSEIFDDQFSVERPDGSNFTLKIRSTKLEDSAMYFCAGGGGEKLFFGSGTQLSVL.

This clone was picked up one time. This chain uses TRBV6-5 with TRBJ1-6; D is uncertain. The CDR3 loop spans 11 amino acids. Germline V lookup: CDR1 MNHEY, CDR2 SVGAGI. Trimming cost V 7 bases and J 10 bases, with 8 bases left between them. The CDR3 protein is CASNLRSPLHF. Here the CDR3 DNA reads TGTGCCAGCAACCTCCGGTCACCCCTCCACTTT.

The chain links TRBV7-9 to TRBJ1-2; TRBD1 is a possible D gene (5 bases). CDR1 and CDR2 (germline): SEHNR, FQNEAQ (reference sequence). CDR3 length: 14 residues. Between the trimmed V and J ends, which lost 5 bases and 8 bases, there was a span of 18 bases. CDR3 DNA: TGTGCCAGCAGCCGCCGGGACCCTAGACAGGGCTACACCTTC. Translated: CASSRRDPRQGYTF.

This sequence joins TRBV7-3 and TRBJ2-1, with TRBD2 identical over 11 bases. J was trimmed by 6 bases and V by 1 base; bases with no gene match: 2. Germline CDR1 reads SGHTA; CDR2 reads FQGTGA. There are 15 residues in the CDR3. This chain's CDR3 is CASSLRTSGFNEQFF. CDR3 coding DNA: TGTGCCAGCAGCTTAAGGACTAGCGGGTTCAATGAGCAGTTCTTC. The complete variable domain, with remaining parts taken from reference TRBV7-3 and TRBJ2-1, reads GAGVSQTPSNKVTEKGKYVELRCDPISGHTALYWYRQSLGQGPEFLIYFQGTGAADDSGLPNDRFFAVRPEGSVSTLKIQRTERGDSAVYLCASSLRTSGFNEQFFGPGTRLTVL.

This rearrangement joins TRBV12-5 to TRBJ1-3; unclear D gene. V was pared by 7 bases and J by 8 bases, with 9 bases between. Germline CDR1 LGHNT, CDR2 FRNRAP. The CDR3 sequence is 11 residues long. Here the CDR3 reads CASAVSYTIYF. The CDR3 bases are TGTGCTAGTGCGGTTTCTTACACCATATATTTT.

This chain connects TRBV15 to TRBJ1-6, with unresolved D. The CDR3 runs to 12 residues. Trimming stripped 0 bases from V and 13 bases from J, with 7 bases between. CDR1 is LNHNV, CDR2 YYDKDF, per germline (reference sequence). The CDR3 bases are TGTGCCACCAGCAGAGATCTCTTGCCCCTCCACTTT. Its protein product is CATSRDLLPLHF.

This chain's CDR3 is CASSQVTAGRMWEQFF. Written as DNA, the CDR3 is TGCGCCAGCAGCCAAGTAACAGCGGGGAGGATGTGGGAGCAGTTCTTC. V gene TRBV4-3 combines with J gene TRBJ2-1, with TRBD2 matching 7 bases. Germline V CDR1 and CDR2: LGHNA, YSLEER. This CDR3 spans 16 amino acids. With V trimmed by 1 base and J by 10 bases, 13 bases remained unmatched.

The chain joins TRBV19 to TRBJ1-1; D is undetermined. The CDR3 runs 11 residues. The ends were cut back, 7 bases at V and 4 bases at J, with 7 bases in the middle. Germline CDR1 LNHDA, CDR2 SQIVND (reference sequence). The CDR3 is CASISSTEAFF. The CDR3 bases are TGTGCCAGTATCTCATCCACTGAAGCTTTCTTT.

This chain joins TRBV30 and TRBJ1-6; 12 bases are shared with TRBD1. Germline V gene sequence: CDR1 GTSNPN, CDR2 SVGIG (reference sequence). V shed 5 bases, J shed 10 bases, and the junction held 3 bases outside the gene matches. CDR3 size: 13 residues. The CDR3 reads CAWSGTGGSPLHF. CDR3 nucleotides: TGTGCCTGGTCTGGGACAGGGGGCTCACCCCTCCACTTT. The full variable domain, its missing parts supplied by reference TRBV30 and TRBJ1-6, is SQTIHQWPATLVQPVGSPLSLECTVEGTSNPNLYWYRQAAGRGLQLLFYSVGIGQISSEVPQNLSASRPQDRQFILSSKKLLLSDSGFYLCAWSGTGGSPLHFGNGTRLTVT.

J is TRBJ1-3 and V is TRBV15; no reliable D call. V shed 3 bases and J shed 2 bases, with 14 bases lying between them. The CDR3 has 16 residues. Germline V gives CDR1 LNHNV, CDR2 YYDKDF (reference sequence). CDR3 nucleotide sequence: TGTGCCACCAGCAGTCGCCGTCTAGCTGCTGGAAACACCATATATTTT. It codes for CATSSRRLAAGNTIYF.

The gene calls are TRBV2 and TRBJ1-1; perhaps TRBD1 as D (6 bases). Per germline, CDR1 SNHLY and CDR2 FYNNEI. V lost 6 bases and J lost 0, with 11 bases in between. The length of the CDR3 is 14 residues. The CDR3 region is CASSLQGLNTEAFF. CDR3 DNA sequence: TGTGCCAGCAGCCTACAGGGCTTGAACACTGAAGCTTTCTTT.

The V call is TRBV5-4, the J call TRBJ2-5; possibly TRBD2 for D (7 bases). V lost 4 bases, J lost 5 bases, and 15 bases lay in between. This CDR3 is built from 14 residues. Germline V gene lookup returns CDR1 SGHNT and CDR2 YYREEE (reference sequence). In DNA, the CDR3 is TGTGCCAGCAGCCTGAGGGGGGGCCGGGAGACCCAGTACTTC. Translation: CASSLRGGRETQYF.

The count of this clone is one. This chain joins TRBV7-2 and TRBJ1-5, with 8 bases that match TRBD1. From germline, CDR1 is SGHTA and CDR2 FQGNSA. J gave up 4 bases and V 1 base, and 3 bases lay outside the gene matches. The CDR3 contains 15 residues. The CDR3 coding sequence is TGTGCCAGCAGCTTAGAGGGACAGGTAAATCAGCCCCAGCATTTT. Its protein is CASSLEGQVNQPQHF. Supplemented by reference TRBV7-2 and TRBJ1-5, the full variable domain reads GAGVSQSPSNKVTEKGKDVELRCDPISGHTALYWYRQSLGQGLEFLIYFQGNSAPDKSGLPSDRFSAERTGGSVSTLTIQRTQQEDSAVYLCASSLEGQVNQPQHFGDGTRLSIL.

The chain uses TRBV9 and TRBJ2-5, with TRBD2 matching over 9 bases. J gave up 2 bases and V 0 bases, and 5 bases lay outside the gene matches. Germline V gene data show CDR1 as SGDLS and CDR2 as YYNGEE. CDR3 length: 16 residues. The CDR3 loop is CASSVGTSGFQETQYF. CDR3 DNA: TGTGCCAGCAGCGTAGGCACTAGCGGGTTTCAAGAGACCCAGTACTTC.

The J gene is TRBJ1-2, the V gene TRBV20-1; D is unresolved. The V end was cut by 6 bases, the J end by 8 bases, with 13 bases between. The CDR3 length is 11 residues. Germline lookup yields CDR1 DFQATT and CDR2 SNEGSKA (reference sequence). The CDR3 DNA reads as TGCAGTGCCCCGGGAAACGGCGGCTACACCTTC. Protein: CSAPGNGGYTF.

The genes are TRBV9 and TRBJ2-3; 10 nucleotides line up with TRBD2. This CDR3 region has 15 residues. V gave up 1 base and J gave up 5 bases; unmatched junction bases: 4. Germline CDR1 SGDLS, CDR2 YYNGEE. CDR3 nucleotides: TGTGCCAGCAGCGTACTAGCGGGGGCGGTAGATACGCAGTATTTT. Amino acid sequence: CASSVLAGAVDTQYF.

The chain recombines TRBV7-6 with TRBJ1-1, with unresolved D. The CDR3 loop spans 15 amino acids. V gave up 5 bases and J gave up 2 bases, with 15 bases separating them. Germline CDR1 is SGHVS and CDR2 is FNYEAQ. The CDR3 DNA reads as TGTGCCAGCAGCCTCGGCGGGGTTCAAAACACTGAAGCTTTCTTT. Its protein is CASSLGGVQNTEAFF. The complete variable domain, with remaining parts taken from reference TRBV7-6 and TRBJ1-1, reads GAGVSQSPRYKVTKRGQDVALRCDPISGHVSLYWYRQALGQGPEFLTYFNYEAQQDKSGLPNDRFSAERPEGSISTLTIQRTEQRDSAMYRCASSLGGVQNTEAFFGQGTRLTVV.

The gene calls are TRBV20-1 and TRBJ1-4; D unresolved. V gave up 1 base and J gave up 7 bases, with 4 bases separating them. The CDR3 sequence is 11 residues long. The germline gives CDR1 DFQATT, CDR2 SNEGSKA (reference sequence). DNA of the CDR3: TGCAGTGCTAGAGCCGGTGAAAAACTGTTTTTT. It encodes CSARAGEKLFF.

This clone was counted once. The chain is built from TRBV9 and TRBJ1-3; possibly TRBD1 for D (5 bases). Germline values: CDR1 SGDLS, CDR2 YYNGEE. The V end lost 0 bases, the J end lost 6 bases, and 10 bases lay between the germline ends. The CDR3 contains 14 residues. This chain's CDR3 is CASSVADGANTIYF. The CDR3 DNA is TGTGCCAGCAGCGTAGCTGATGGGGCAAACACCATATATTTT.

V is TRBV4-3 and J is TRBJ2-1; TRBD2 aligns across 9 bases. Germline V gives CDR1 LGHNA, CDR2 YSLEER. V trimming: 2 bases; J trimming: 8 bases; junction bases outside the gene matches: 10. The CDR3 extends over 16 amino acids. CDR3 amino acids: CASSQTAGLANDEQFF. The DNA of the CDR3 is TGCGCCAGCAGCCAAACGGCGGGACTAGCAAACGATGAGCAGTTCTTC.

The chain joins TRBV7-3 to TRBJ1-1; D uncertain. Germline V lookup: CDR1 SGHTA, CDR2 FQGTGA. Trimming left V 4 bases short and J 8 bases short, with 11 bases between. This CDR3 comprises 12 residues. This chain's CDR3 is CASSSREGEAFF. The CDR3 DNA reads TGTGCCAGCAGCTCGAGGGAAGGCGAAGCTTTCTTT.

The rearrangement links TRBV9 to TRBJ2-1; a possible D gene is TRBD2 (5 bases). Germline loops: CDR1 SGDLS, CDR2 YYNGEE. The V and J ends lost 0 bases and 0 bases respectively, with 10 bases between them. This CDR3 has 16 residues. CDR3 coding DNA: TGTGCCAGCAGCGTAGATCCGGGAAGCTCCTACAATGAGCAGTTCTTC. This encodes CASSVDPGSSYNEQFF.

The chain combines TRBV15 with TRBJ2-4; D gene ambiguous. V lost 0 bases to trimming and J lost 2 bases, with 11 bases between them. This CDR3 spans 16 amino acids. Germline V gives CDR1 LNHNV, CDR2 YYDKDF (reference sequence). CDR3 DNA sequence: TGTGCCACCAGCAGAGATTTATCCACTTCCAAAAACATTCAGTACTTC. Protein: CATSRDLSTSKNIQYF.

The J gene is TRBJ2-2, the V gene TRBV12-5; TRBD1 might be the D (6 bases). Looked up from germline, CDR1 is LGHNT and CDR2 is FRNRAP. V was clipped by 6 bases and J by 7 bases, with 18 bases between them. The CDR3 is 15 residues long. CDR3 coding DNA: TGTGCTAGTGGCACCCGAAACAGGGAATTCGGGGAGCTGTTTTTT. It translates to CASGTRNREFGELFF.

The chain employs TRBV12-5 and TRBJ1-4; D not certain. Germline V CDR1 and CDR2: LGHNT, FRNRAP. Trimming cost V 9 bases and J 6 bases, with 20 bases left between them. This CDR3 is 15 amino acids long. The CDR3 loop is CASKGSSLRDEKLFF. CDR3 coding DNA: TGTGCTAGCAAGGGCAGCTCCCTACGGGATGAAAAACTGTTTTTT.